This T cell receptor (beta chain) was identified in a study of regulatory T cells in long-lasting Graves disease. There are many counts of this clonotype. The sample's time point: newly diagnosed GD, antithyroid drugs for less than 3 months. PBMC-derived RNA was used for the TCR library. The CDR3 contains 15 residues. Germline values: CDR1 SNHLY, CDR2 FYNNEI. The ends were cut back, 0 bases at V and 8 bases at J, with 16 bases in the middle. According to the study, TCR beta libraries were built with iRepertoire HTBI primers and CDR3-region Arm-PCR. One entry per CDR3 protein results from TCRdb running MiXCR on the multiplex PCR reads. Among about 460,000 distinct CDR3 sequences listed, around 15% were seen once. These data were also reused for a study on T cells in Graves' hyperthyroidism and ophthalmopathy. In that study: Researchers report that a 13 V-J model separated ophthalmopathy from stable hyperthyroidism.

The receptor comes from a woman aged 45-60 years with Graves disease. The specimen was peripheral blood mononuclear cells (PBMCs), collected at new diagnosis, from a patient treated with antithyroid drugs. V and J are TRBV2 and TRBJ1-2; D is ambiguous. CDR3 protein: CASSEAHYLQSGYTF. In DNA form, the CDR3 reads TGTGCCAGCAGTGAAGCGCATTACCTCCAGAGCGGCTACACCTTC. The variable domain in full, with the rest retrieved from reference TRBV2 and TRBJ1-2, is EPEVTQTPSHQVTQMGQEVILRCVPISNHLYFYWYRQILGQKVEFLVSFYNNEISEKSEIFDDQFSVERPDGSNFTLKIRSTKLEDSAMYFCASSEAHYLQSGYTFGSGTRLTVV.